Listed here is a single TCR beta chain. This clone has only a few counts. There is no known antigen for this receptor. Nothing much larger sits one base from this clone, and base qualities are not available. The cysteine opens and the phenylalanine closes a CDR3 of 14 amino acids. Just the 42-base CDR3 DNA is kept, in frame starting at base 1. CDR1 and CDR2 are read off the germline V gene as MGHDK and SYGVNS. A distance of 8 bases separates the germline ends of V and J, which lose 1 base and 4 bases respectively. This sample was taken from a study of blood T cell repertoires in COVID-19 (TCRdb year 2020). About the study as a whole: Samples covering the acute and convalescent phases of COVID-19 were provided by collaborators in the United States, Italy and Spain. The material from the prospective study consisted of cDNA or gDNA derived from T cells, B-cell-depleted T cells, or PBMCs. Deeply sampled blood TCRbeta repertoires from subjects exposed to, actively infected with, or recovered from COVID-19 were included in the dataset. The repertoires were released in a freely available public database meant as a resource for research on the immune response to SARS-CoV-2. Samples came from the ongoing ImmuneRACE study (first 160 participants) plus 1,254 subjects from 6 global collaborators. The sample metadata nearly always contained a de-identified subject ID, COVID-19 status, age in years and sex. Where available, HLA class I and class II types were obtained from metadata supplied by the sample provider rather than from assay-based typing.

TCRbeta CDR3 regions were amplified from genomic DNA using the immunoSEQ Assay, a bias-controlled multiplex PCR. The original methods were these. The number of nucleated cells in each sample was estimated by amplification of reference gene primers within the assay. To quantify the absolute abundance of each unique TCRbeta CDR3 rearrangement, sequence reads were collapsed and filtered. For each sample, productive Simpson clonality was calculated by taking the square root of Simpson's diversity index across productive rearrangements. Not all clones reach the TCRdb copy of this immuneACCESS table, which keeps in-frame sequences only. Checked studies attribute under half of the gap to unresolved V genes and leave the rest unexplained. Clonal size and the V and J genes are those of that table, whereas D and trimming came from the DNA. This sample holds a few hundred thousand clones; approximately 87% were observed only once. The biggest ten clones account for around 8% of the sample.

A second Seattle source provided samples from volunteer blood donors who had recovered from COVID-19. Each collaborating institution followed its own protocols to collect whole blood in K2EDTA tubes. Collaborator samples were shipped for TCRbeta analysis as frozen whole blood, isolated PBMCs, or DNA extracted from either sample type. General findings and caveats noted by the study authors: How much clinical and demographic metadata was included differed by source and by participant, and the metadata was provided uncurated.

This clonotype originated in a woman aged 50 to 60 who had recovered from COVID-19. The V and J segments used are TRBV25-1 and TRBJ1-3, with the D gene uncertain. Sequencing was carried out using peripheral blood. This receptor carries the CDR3 CASSEFGGGNTIYF. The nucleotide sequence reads TGTGCCAGCAGTGAATTTGGCGGAGGAAACACCATATATTTT. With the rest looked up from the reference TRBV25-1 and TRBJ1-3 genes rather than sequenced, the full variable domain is EADIYQTPRYLVIGTGKKITLECSQTMGHDKMYWYQQDPGMELHLIHYSYGVNSTEKGDLSSESTVSRIRTEHFPLTLESARPSHTSQYLCASSEFGGGNTIYFGEGSWLTVV.